The TCR beta chain described here comes from a study of CD8+CD57+ T cells in acquired aplastic anemia. Notes on the study in general: Patients had around 30 CD8+ CDR3 sequences in common with controls (the shared set).

With regard to this clonotype: Its antigen is undetermined.

Using genomic DNA as the template, TCR beta VDJ and CDR3 profiling was carried out. TCRdb recomputed calls from the reads with MiXCR, one row per CDR3 protein. The repertoire consists of tens of thousands of distinct CDR3 sequences, with around 70% occurring once and the leading ten covering around a third. Germline loops: CDR1 SGDLS, CDR2 YYNGEE. This CDR3 comprises 12 residues. V shed 3 bases and J shed 3 bases, with 7 bases lying between them. The sequencing input was sorted CD4+, CD8+, or CD8+CD57+ T cells (not recorded which) from PBMCs. The source is a human donor in good health, serving as a control. This chain links TRBV9 with TRBJ2-7; D remains unclear. DNA of the CDR3: TGTGCCAGCAGCGAGCCTCGCTACGAGCAGTACTTC. Its protein is CASSEPRYEQYF. The variable domain in full, completed from reference TRBV9 and TRBJ2-7, reads DSGVTQTPKHLITATGQRVTLRCSPRSGDLSVYWYQQSLDQGLQFLIQYYNGEERAKGNILERFSAQQFPDLHSELNLSSLELGDSALYFCASSEPRYEQYFGPGTRLTVT.